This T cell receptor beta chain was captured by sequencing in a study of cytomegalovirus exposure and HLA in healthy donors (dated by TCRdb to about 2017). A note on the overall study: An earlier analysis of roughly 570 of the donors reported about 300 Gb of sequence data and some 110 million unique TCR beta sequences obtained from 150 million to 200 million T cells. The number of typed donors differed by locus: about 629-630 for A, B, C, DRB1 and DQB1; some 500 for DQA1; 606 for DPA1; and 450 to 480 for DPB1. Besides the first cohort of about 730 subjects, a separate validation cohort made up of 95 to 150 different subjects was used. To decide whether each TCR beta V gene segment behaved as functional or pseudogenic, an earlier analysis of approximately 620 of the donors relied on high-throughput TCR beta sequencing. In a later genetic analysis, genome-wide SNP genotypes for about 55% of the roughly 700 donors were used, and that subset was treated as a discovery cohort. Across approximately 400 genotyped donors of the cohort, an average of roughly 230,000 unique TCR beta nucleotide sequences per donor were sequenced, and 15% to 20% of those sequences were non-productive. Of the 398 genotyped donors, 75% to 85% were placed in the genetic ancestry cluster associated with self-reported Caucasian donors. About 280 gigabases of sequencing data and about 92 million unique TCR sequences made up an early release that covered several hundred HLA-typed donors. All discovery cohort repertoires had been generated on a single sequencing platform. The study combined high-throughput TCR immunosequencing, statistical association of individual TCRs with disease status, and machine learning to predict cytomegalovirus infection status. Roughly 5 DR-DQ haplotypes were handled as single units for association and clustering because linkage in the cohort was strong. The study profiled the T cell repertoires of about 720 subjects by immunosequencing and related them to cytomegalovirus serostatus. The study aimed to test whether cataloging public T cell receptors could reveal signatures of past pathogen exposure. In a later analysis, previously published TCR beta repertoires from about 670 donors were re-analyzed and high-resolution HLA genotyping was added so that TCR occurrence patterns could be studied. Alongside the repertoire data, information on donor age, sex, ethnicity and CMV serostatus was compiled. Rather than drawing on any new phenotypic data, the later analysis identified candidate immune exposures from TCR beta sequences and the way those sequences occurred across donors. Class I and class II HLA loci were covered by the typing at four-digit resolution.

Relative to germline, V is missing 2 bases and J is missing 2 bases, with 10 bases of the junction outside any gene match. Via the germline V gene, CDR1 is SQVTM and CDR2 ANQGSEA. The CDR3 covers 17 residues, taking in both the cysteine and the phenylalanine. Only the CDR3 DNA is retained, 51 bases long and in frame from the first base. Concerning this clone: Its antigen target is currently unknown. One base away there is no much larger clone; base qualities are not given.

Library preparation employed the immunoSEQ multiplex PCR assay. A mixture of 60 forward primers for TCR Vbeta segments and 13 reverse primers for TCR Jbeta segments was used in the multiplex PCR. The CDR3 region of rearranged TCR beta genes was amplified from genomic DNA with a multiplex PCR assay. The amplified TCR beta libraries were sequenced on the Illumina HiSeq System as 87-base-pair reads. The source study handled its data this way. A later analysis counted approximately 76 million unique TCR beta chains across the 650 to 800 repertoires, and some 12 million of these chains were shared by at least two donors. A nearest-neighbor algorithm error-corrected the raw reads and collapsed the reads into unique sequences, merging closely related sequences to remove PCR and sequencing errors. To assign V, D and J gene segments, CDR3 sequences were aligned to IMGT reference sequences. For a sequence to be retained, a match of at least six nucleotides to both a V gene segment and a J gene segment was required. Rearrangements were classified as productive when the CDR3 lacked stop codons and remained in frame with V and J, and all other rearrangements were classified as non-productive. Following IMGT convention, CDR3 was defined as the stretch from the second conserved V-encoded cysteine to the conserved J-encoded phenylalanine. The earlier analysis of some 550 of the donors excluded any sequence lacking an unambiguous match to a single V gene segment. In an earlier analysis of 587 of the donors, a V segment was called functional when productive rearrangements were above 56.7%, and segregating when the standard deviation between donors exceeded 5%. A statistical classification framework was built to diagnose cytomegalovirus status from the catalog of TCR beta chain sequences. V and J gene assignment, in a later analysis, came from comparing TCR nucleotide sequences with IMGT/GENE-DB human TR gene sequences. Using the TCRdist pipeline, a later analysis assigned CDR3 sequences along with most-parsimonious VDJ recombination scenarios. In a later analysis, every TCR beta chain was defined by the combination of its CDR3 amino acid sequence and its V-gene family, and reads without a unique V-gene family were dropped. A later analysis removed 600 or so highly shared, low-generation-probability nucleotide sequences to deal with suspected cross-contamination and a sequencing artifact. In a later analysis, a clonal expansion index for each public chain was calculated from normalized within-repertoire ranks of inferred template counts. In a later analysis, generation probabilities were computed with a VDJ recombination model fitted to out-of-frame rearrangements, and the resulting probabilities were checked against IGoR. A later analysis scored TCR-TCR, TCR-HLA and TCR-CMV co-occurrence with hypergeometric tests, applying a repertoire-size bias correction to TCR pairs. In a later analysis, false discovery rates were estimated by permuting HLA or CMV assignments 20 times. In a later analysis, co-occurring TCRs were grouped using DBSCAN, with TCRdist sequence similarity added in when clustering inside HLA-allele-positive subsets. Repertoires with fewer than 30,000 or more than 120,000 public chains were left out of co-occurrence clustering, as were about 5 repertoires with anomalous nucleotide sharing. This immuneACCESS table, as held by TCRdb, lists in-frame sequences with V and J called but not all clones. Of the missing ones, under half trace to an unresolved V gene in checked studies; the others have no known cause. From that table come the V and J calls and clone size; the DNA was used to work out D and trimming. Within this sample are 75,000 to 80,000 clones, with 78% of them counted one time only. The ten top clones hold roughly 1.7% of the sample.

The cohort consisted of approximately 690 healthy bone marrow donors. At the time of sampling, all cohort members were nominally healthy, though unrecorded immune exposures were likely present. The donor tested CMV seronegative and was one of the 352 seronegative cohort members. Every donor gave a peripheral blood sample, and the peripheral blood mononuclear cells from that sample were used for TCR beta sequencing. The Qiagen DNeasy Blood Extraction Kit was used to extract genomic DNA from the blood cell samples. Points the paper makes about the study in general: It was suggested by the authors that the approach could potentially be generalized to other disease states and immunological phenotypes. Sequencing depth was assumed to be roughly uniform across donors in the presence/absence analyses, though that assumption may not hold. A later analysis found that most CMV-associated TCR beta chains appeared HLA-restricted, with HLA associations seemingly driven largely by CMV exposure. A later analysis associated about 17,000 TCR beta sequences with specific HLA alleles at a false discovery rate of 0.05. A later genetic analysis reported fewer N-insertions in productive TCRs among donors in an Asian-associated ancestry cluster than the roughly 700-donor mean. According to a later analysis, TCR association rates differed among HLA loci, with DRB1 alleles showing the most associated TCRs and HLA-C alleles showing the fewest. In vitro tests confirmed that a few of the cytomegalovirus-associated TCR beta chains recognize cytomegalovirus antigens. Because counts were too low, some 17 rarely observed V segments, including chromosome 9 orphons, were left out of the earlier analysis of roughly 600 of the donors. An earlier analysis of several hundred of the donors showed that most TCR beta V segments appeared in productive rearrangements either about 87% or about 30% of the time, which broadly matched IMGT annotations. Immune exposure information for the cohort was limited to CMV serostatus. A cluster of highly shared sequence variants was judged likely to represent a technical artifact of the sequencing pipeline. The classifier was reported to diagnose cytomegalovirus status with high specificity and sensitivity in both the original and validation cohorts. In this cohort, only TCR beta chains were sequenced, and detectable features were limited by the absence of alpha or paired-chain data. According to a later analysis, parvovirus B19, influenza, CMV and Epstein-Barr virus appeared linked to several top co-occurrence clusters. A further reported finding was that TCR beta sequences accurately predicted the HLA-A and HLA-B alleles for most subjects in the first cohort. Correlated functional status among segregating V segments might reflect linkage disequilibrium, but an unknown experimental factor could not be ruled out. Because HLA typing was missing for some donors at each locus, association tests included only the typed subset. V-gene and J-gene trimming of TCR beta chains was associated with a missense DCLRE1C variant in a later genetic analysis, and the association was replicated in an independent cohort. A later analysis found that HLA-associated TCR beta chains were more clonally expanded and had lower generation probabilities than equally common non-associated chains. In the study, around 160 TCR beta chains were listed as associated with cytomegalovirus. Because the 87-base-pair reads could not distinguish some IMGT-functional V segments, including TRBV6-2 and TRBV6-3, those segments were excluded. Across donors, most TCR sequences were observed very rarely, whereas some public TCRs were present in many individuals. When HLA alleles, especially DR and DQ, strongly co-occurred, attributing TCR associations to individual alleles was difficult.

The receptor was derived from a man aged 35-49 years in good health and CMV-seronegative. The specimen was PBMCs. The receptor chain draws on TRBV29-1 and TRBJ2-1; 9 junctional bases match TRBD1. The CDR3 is CSVEWARNRGPYNEQFF. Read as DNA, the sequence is TGCAGCGTTGAATGGGCTCGGAACAGGGGGCCCTACAATGAGCAGTTCTTC.